This T cell receptor beta chain is from a study of T cells after yellow fever vaccination. Overall study results and limits: Detected again after the booster were most primary-vaccination clones, at about 96% CD4 and approximately 85% CD8.

The germline V and J ends were trimmed by 4 bases and 2 bases, with 11 bases remaining between them. This CDR3 spans 14 amino acids. The germline V gene has CDR1 SEHNR and CDR2 FQNEAQ (reference sequence). Of note for this clonotype: As yet, its antigen is unknown.

Template switching by 5'RACE produced TCR cDNA, adding a universal primer site and UMIs. TCRdb re-derived calls from the 5' RACE reads in MiXCR, one entry per CDR3 protein. The sample lists 300,000 to 400,000 distinct CDR3 sequences, roughly 6.1% seen once, with 15% in the top ten. The input for sequencing was PBMCs, taken 5 days after the yellow fever booster vaccination. The receptor was isolated from a young man who received the YFV17D yellow fever vaccine. The chain is built from TRBV7-9 and TRBJ2-5; D might be TRBD1 (6 bases). CDR3 region: CASSYRDTQETQYF. CDR3 nucleotide sequence: TGTGCCAGCAGCTACCGGGACACGCAAGAGACCCAGTACTTC.